One sample yielded the 32 T cell receptor beta chains listed below, sequenced in a study of shared clonotypes between healthy human individuals. The assay was immunoSEQ multiplex PCR, and TCRdb's table has in-frame clones only and misses some. The table has some 1,100,000 clones, around 78% seen once. The sequenced sample was memory CD4+ T cells from PBMCs. Subset meaning: CD45RA-negative fraction. The receptors were gathered from a young man in good health. Some clones in this sample may be carry-over from other donors' samples.

The J gene is TRBJ2-7, the V gene TRBV5-6; D unclear. This CDR3 contains 14 residues. Trimming removed 9 bases from V and 6 bases from J, with 22 bases in between. From germline, CDR1 is SGHDT and CDR2 YYEEEE. The chain's CDR3 is CATPRSGARSEQYF. In nucleotides, the CDR3 is TGTGCCACCCCACGTTCCGGAGCGCGCTCCGAGCAGTACTTC.

Details on this clone: Other DNA variants within this sample encode the same CDR3. The chain combines TRBV9 with TRBJ1-3, with unresolved D. Germline V gene lookup returns CDR1 SGDLS and CDR2 YYNGEE. Trimming took off 0 bases at V and 0 bases at J, with 7 bases between the two ends. The CDR3 covers 15 residues. The CDR3 loop reads CASSVDGSSGNTIYF. In nucleotides, the CDR3 is TGTGCCAGCAGCGTAGACGGGAGCTCTGGAAACACCATATATTTT. The variable domain in full, with the rest retrieved from reference TRBV9 and TRBJ1-3, is DSGVTQTPKHLITATGQRVTLRCSPRSGDLSVYWYQQSLDQGLQFLIQYYNGEERAKGNILERFSAQQFPDLHSELNLSSLELGDSALYFCASSVDGSSGNTIYFGEGSWLTVV.

V and J are TRBV29-1 and TRBJ2-1, with D possibly matching TRBD1 (6 bases). With 7 bases removed from V and 4 bases from J, the gap between germline ends came to 14 bases. The length of the CDR3 is 13 residues. Germline assignment: CDR1 SQVTM and CDR2 ANQGSEA. The CDR3 spells CSALRDTYNEQFF. The CDR3 nucleotides are TGCAGCGCCCTCCGGGACACATACAATGAGCAGTTCTTC.

The chain carries TRBV7-9 and TRBJ1-2; 9 bases are a match to TRBD1. Germline lookup yields CDR1 SEHNR and CDR2 FQNEAQ (reference sequence). There are 14 residues in the CDR3. With V trimmed by 7 bases and J by 8 bases, 11 bases remained unmatched. CDR3 sequence (DNA): TGTGCCAGCACCCCAAGGGACAGGGCAGGGGGCTACACCTTC. The encoded protein is CASTPRDRAGGYTF.

The rearrangement uses TRBV14 and TRBJ1-3; D might be TRBD1 (6 bases). CDR1 and CDR2 (germline): SGHDN, FVKESK. V shed 3 bases and J shed 4 bases, with 7 bases lying between them. The CDR3 spans 13 residues. Here the CDR3 reads CASSQDRGNTIYF. The CDR3 nucleotides read TGTGCCAGCAGCCAGGACAGAGGAAACACCATATATTTT.

The chain links TRBV28 to TRBJ2-1; 9 nucleotides line up with TRBD1. The CDR3 extends over 17 amino acids. Germline-derived CDR1 and CDR2 are MDHEN and SYDVKM. The J segment lost 5 bases and the V segment lost 4 bases, leaving 12 bases of the junction unmatched. CDR3 nucleotide sequence: TGTGCCAGCAGTTCTCCCTTGAGCCGGGACAGGGACAATGAGCAGTTCTTC. Translation gives CASSSPLSRDRDNEQFF.

This clone turned up a few times. The identical CDR3 is also encoded by other nucleotide sequences in the sample. The genes are TRBV4-1 and TRBJ1-5; the D gene is possibly TRBD1 (5 bases). Germline V gene sequence: CDR1 MGHRA, CDR2 YSYEKL. V lost 1 base and J 7 bases, leaving 14 bases between the germline ends. The CDR3 has 15 residues. DNA of the CDR3: TGCGCCAGCAGCCAAGGAACTCAGGGTAACCAGCCCCAGCATTTT. The encoded protein is CASSQGTQGNQPQHF.

The chain is built from TRBV5-5 and TRBJ2-7; TRBD2 matches at 15 bases. In germline, CDR1 is SGHKS, CDR2 YYEKEE (reference sequence). This CDR3 has 18 amino acids. With V trimmed by 0 bases and J by 2 bases, 6 bases remained unmatched. As DNA, the CDR3 is TGTGCCAGCAGCTTGGATGGACTAGCGGGAGGGGGAACCTACGAGCAGTACTTC. It codes for CASSLDGLAGGGTYEQYF.

This chain connects TRBV6-1 to TRBJ1-5, with D maybe TRBD1 (6 bases). The CDR3 has 15 residues. CDR1 MNHNS and CDR2 SASEGT come from the germline V gene. Trimming cost V 5 bases and J 5 bases, with 16 bases left between them. CDR3 nucleotide sequence: TGTGCCAGCAGTTCTCGGGGTCAGGGGTATCAGCCCCAGCATTTT. Translating gives CASSSRGQGYQPQHF.

This clone was seen just once. The chain is built from TRBV6-1 and TRBJ1-2; tentatively, D is TRBD1 (6 bases). The ends were cut back, 1 base at V and 3 bases at J, with 18 bases in the middle. Germline V gene sequence: CDR1 MNHNS, CDR2 SASEGT. The CDR3 extends over 17 amino acids. CDR3 DNA: TGTGCCAGCAGTGAAGAGAGGGGGGGGGCGCCGGACTATGGCTACACCTTC. Amino acid sequence: CASSEERGGAPDYGYTF.

The chain carries TRBV6-5 and TRBJ2-1; D is possibly TRBD2 (6 bases). There are 12 residues in the CDR3. Germline loops: CDR1 MNHEY, CDR2 SVGAGI. Trimming pared 5 bases from V and 7 bases from J, leaving 9 bases between. CDR3 residues: CASSKGTNEQFF. The CDR3 coding sequence is TGTGCCAGCAGTAAAGGGACTAATGAGCAGTTCTTC.

The rearrangement joins TRBV30 to TRBJ1-1, with unresolved D. The CDR3 is made up of 15 amino acids. Germline V lookup: CDR1 GTSNPN, CDR2 SVGIG (reference sequence). Trimming stripped 5 bases from V and 3 bases from J, with 19 bases between. The CDR3 region has the DNA TGTGCCTGGGACGAAGGTTTCCCGCGGGACACTGAAGCTTTCTTT. It encodes CAWDEGFPRDTEAFF.

The chain links TRBV28 to TRBJ1-4; TRBD1 matches 7 bases. This CDR3 region has 15 residues. V shed 6 bases and J 4 bases; nucleotides not matched to a gene: 8. Germline V gene sequence: CDR1 MDHEN, CDR2 SYDVKM. CDR3 residues: CASRSQGGNNEKLFF. In DNA form, the CDR3 reads TGTGCCAGCAGATCTCAGGGGGGGAATAATGAAAAACTGTTTTTT.

V gene TRBV11-1 combines with J gene TRBJ2-4, with D uncertain. The CDR3 runs 15 residues. With 4 bases removed from V and 0 bases from J, the gap between germline ends came to 10 bases. CDR1 is SGHAT, CDR2 FQDESV, per germline (reference sequence). The CDR3 DNA reads TGTGCCAGCAGCTCCCCCCAGCAAGCCAAAAACATTCAGTACTTC. Translation: CASSSPQQAKNIQYF.

As to this clone: Since a much larger clone is just one base distant, this may be a read error. V gene TRBV21-1 combines with J gene TRBJ1-2; TRBD1 reflects the table's D call only, with no check against the DNA. TRBV21-1 constitutes a pseudogene. This CDR3 is 13 amino acids long. The CDR3 DNA is TGTGCCAGCAGCCAACAGGTCGGCTATGGCTACACCTTC. Translation: CASSQQVGYGYTF.

The chain joins TRBV30 to TRBJ2-7, with D hard to call. V shed 0 bases and J shed 4 bases, with 10 bases lying between them. CDR1 is GTSNPN, CDR2 SVGIG, per germline (reference sequence). The CDR3 length is 13 residues. CDR3 region: CAWSVSPVYEQYF. CDR3 DNA: TGTGCCTGGAGTGTCAGCCCCGTATACGAGCAGTACTTC. The full variable domain, completed using reference TRBV30 and TRBJ2-7, is SQTIHQWPATLVQPVGSPLSLECTVEGTSNPNLYWYRQAAGRGLQLLFYSVGIGQISSEVPQNLSASRPQDRQFILSSKKLLLSDSGFYLCAWSVSPVYEQYFGPGTRLTVT.

The table lists this clone with a few counts. The sample holds other DNA sequences that translate to the same CDR3. The chain joins TRBV28 to TRBJ2-7; 11 positions match TRBD1. V lost 7 bases and J lost 4; bases outside the gene matches: 6. The CDR3 contains 14 residues. Looked up from germline, CDR1 is MDHEN and CDR2 is SYDVKM. CDR3 sequence (DNA): TGTGCCAGCACCCCCGGGACAGGGGGGTACGAGCAGTACTTC. Amino acids: CASTPGTGGYEQYF.

The CDR3 DNA follows: TGTGCCATCAGTGAGACAGGGGATTATCAGCCCCAGCATTTT. Protein product: CAISETGDYQPQHF. V and J are TRBV10-3 and TRBJ1-5, with 7 positions matching TRBD1. The CDR3 extends over 14 amino acids. The junction had 3 bases not matched to a gene; V was cut back by 2 bases and J by 5 bases. Germline loops: CDR1 ENHRY, CDR2 SYGVKD.

The V and J genes are TRBV5-1 and TRBJ2-7; 14 nucleotides agree with TRBD2. The CDR3 sequence is 15 residues long. Losses at the gene ends were 3 bases for V and 7 bases for J; bases not matched to a gene: 6. Germline V lookup: CDR1 SGHRS, CDR2 YFSETQ. CDR3 in amino acids: CASSSGLAGGREQYF. For the CDR3, the DNA is TGCGCCAGCAGCTCCGGACTAGCGGGAGGTAGGGAGCAGTACTTC.

The rearrangement uses TRBV7-2 and TRBJ2-3; D is possibly TRBD1 (6 bases). CDR3 length equals 15 residues. V was cut by 2 bases and J by 4 bases, with 13 bases left in between. Germline V gene data show CDR1 as SGHTA and CDR2 as FQGNSA. CDR3 protein: CASSLIAGASDTQYF. The CDR3 DNA follows: TGTGCCAGCAGCTTAATAGCAGGGGCGTCAGATACGCAGTATTTT.

The chain is built from TRBV5-1 and TRBJ2-2; TRBD1 or TRBD2 may be the D gene (6 bases each). Germline loops: CDR1 SGHRS, CDR2 YFSETQ. Trimming pared 4 bases from V and 7 bases from J, leaving 17 bases between. The CDR3 has 15 residues. CDR3 residues: CASSPDGGRGGELFF. Written as DNA, the CDR3 is TGCGCCAGCAGCCCCGATGGGGGGCGCGGCGGGGAGCTGTTTTTT.

This clone was observed a handful of times. The rearrangement links TRBV4-1 to TRBJ1-2, with 10 bases that match TRBD1. Trimming at V came to 2 bases and at J to 5 bases, leaving 8 bases not matched to a gene. The germline CDR1 and CDR2 sequences are MGHRA and YSYEKL. This CDR3 is built from 16 residues. In nucleotides, the CDR3 is TGCGCCAGCAGCCAACCGACCGGGACAGGGGTTTATGGCTACACCTTC. It yields the protein CASSQPTGTGVYGYTF.

The V call is TRBV6-5, the J call TRBJ2-7, with TRBD2 matching 7 bases. This CDR3 contains 14 residues. J gave up 0 bases and V 6 bases, and 5 bases lay outside the gene matches. Germline loops: CDR1 MNHEY, CDR2 SVGAGI. DNA for the CDR3: TGTGCCAGCAGCCTTAGCGGGTTCTCCTACGAGCAGTACTTC. Amino acids: CASSLSGFSYEQYF.

The chain is built from TRBV2 and TRBJ2-2, with no clear D. Between the trimmed V and J ends, which lost 6 bases and 4 bases, there was a span of 12 bases. The CDR3 is made up of 14 amino acids. Germline V gene sequence: CDR1 SNHLY, CDR2 FYNNEI. As DNA, the CDR3 is TGTGCCAGCAGGAAGGACGGAGCCACCGGGGAGCTGTTTTTT. It translates to CASRKDGATGELFF.

There are a few counts of this clone. The rearrangement uses TRBV7-3 and TRBJ1-2, with D perhaps matching TRBD1 (5 bases). CDR3 length: 16 residues. Germline assignment: CDR1 SGHTA and CDR2 FQGTGA. V was clipped by 5 bases and J by 0 bases, with 16 bases between them. The CDR3 region is CASSRDGRAANYGYTF. Here the CDR3 DNA reads TGTGCCAGCAGCCGAGACGGCAGGGCAGCTAACTATGGCTACACCTTC.

This clone has a single count. V is TRBV2 and J is TRBJ2-3; 12 bases map to TRBD2. Germline lookup yields CDR1 SNHLY and CDR2 FYNNEI. Losses at the gene ends were 6 bases for V and 4 bases for J; bases not matched to a gene: 5. The CDR3 sequence is 15 residues long. CDR3 sequence: CASRVRLAGADTQYF. The DNA for the CDR3 is TGTGCCAGCAGAGTGAGACTAGCGGGGGCAGATACGCAGTATTTT.

The chain employs TRBV7-3 and TRBJ1-1, with D unclear. The CDR3 has 14 amino acids. Trimming shortened V by 2 bases and J by 2 bases, and 9 bases separated the two germline ends. Germline CDR1 and CDR2: SGHTA and FQGTGA. CDR3 amino acids: CASSLGRYNTEAFF. The CDR3 coding sequence is TGTGCCAGCAGCTTAGGCAGGTATAACACTGAAGCTTTCTTT. Together with reference TRBV7-3 and TRBJ1-1, the CDR3 gives the full variable domain: GAGVSQTPSNKVTEKGKYVELRCDPISGHTALYWYRQSLGQGPEFLIYFQGTGAADDSGLPNDRFFAVRPEGSVSTLKIQRTERGDSAVYLCASSLGRYNTEAFFGQGTRLTVV.

This clone has a single count. The rearrangement joins TRBV4-3 to TRBJ1-2; D may be TRBD1 (6 bases). CDR3 length: 15 amino acids. Trimming shortened V by 3 bases and J by 2 bases, and 13 bases separated the two germline ends. CDR1 is LGHNA, CDR2 YSLEER, per germline. The CDR3 DNA sequence: TGCGCCAGCAGCCATAACAGGGACGGAAACTATGGCTACACCTTC. Amino acid sequence: CASSHNRDGNYGYTF.

This clone was observed a few times. The CDR3 sequence: CASAQGIVGLAGYNEQFF. CDR3 DNA sequence: TGTGCCAGCGCCCAGGGCATTGTGGGACTAGCGGGATACAATGAGCAGTTCTTC. This chain links TRBV2 with TRBJ2-1; 13 bases are shared with TRBD2. The CDR3 is 18 residues long. Germline CDR1 reads SNHLY; CDR2 reads FYNNEI. V lost 8 bases and J lost 4; bases outside the gene matches: 14.

This clone occurred many times. The chain employs TRBV5-8 and TRBJ2-5; the D gene is possibly TRBD1 (6 bases). CDR1 and CDR2 (germline): SGHTS, YDEGEE. V dropped 2 bases and J dropped 9 bases, with 14 bases sitting between them. The CDR3 extends over 13 amino acids. CDR3 protein: CASSFGAGDAQYF. CDR3 nucleotide sequence: TGTGCCAGCAGCTTTGGGGCAGGGGATGCCCAGTACTTC.

Concerning this clone: In the same sample, other DNA sequences code for this CDR3. The J gene is TRBJ2-7, the V gene TRBV28; D gene ambiguous. Germline V gives CDR1 MDHEN, CDR2 SYDVKM. This CDR3 comprises 12 residues. V lost 2 bases and J lost 4, with 6 bases in between. CDR3 nucleotide sequence: TGTGCCAGCAGTTTACCGGGTTACGAGCAGTACTTC. Amino acid sequence: CASSLPGYEQYF.

The rearrangement links TRBV13 to TRBJ2-7, with 7 positions matching TRBD1. The V gene's germline CDR1 is PRHDT and CDR2 FYEKMQ (reference sequence). Germline trimming cut 5 bases from V and 1 base from J; bases unmatched to any gene: 5. The length of the CDR3 is 14 residues. In DNA, the CDR3 is TGTGCCAGCAGCCACGGGGACAGATCCTACGAGCAGTACTTC. The encoded protein is CASSHGDRSYEQYF.